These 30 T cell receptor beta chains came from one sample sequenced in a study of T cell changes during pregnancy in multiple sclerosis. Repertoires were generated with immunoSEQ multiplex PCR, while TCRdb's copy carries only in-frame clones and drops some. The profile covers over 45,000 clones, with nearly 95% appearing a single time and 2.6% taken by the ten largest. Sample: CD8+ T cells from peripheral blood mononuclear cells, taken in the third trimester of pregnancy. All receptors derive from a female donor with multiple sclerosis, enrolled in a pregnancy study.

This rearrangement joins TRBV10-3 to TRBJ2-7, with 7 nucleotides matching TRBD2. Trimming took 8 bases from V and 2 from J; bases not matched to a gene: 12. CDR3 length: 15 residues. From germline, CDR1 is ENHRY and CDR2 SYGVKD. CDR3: CAIAGRDYEPYEQYF. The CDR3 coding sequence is TGTGCCATCGCCGGCCGGGACTACGAACCCTACGAGCAGTACTTC.

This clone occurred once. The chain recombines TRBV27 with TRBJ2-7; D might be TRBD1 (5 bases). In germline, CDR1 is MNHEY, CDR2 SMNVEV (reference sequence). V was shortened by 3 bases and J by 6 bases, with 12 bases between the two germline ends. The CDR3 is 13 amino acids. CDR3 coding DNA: TGTGCCAGCAGTTTGACAGCAAAAGGCGAGCAGTACTTC. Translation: CASSLTAKGEQYF.

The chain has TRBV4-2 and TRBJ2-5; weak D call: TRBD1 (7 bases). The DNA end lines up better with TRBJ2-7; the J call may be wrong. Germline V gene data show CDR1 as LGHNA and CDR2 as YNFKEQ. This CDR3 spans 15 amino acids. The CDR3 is CASSQERDSSYEQYF. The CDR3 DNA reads TGTGCCAGCAGCCAAGAGCGGGACAGCTCCTACGAGCAGTACTTC.

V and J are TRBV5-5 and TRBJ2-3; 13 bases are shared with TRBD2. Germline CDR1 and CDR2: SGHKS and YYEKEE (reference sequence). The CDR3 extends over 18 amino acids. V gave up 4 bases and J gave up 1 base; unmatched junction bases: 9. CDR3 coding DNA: TGTGCCAGCAGCCTAACTAGCGGGAGGGCTGTCGGCACAGATACGCAGTATTTT. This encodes CASSLTSGRAVGTDTQYF.

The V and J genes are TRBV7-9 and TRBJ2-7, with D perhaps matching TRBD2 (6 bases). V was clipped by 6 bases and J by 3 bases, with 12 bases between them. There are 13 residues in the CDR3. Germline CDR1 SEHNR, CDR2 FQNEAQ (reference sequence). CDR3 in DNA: TGTGCCAGCAGGGGCGGGGTTAACTACGAGCAGTACTTC. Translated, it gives CASRGGVNYEQYF.

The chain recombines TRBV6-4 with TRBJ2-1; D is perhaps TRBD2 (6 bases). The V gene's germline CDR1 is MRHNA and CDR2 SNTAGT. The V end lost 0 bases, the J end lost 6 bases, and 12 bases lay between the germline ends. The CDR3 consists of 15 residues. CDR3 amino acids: CASSDSIRDSNEQFF. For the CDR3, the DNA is TGTGCCAGCAGTGACTCGATACGGGACTCCAATGAGCAGTTCTTC.

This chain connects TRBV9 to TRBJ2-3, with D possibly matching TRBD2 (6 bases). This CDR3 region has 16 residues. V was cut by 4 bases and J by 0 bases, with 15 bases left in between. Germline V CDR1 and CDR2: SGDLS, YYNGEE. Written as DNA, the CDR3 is TGTGCCAGCAGCCCTAGCGCCAACTATAGCACAGATACGCAGTATTTT. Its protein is CASSPSANYSTDTQYF. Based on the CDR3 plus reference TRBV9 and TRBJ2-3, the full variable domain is DSGVTQTPKHLITATGQRVTLRCSPRSGDLSVYWYQQSLDQGLQFLIQYYNGEERAKGNILERFSAQQFPDLHSELNLSSLELGDSALYFCASSPSANYSTDTQYFGPGTRLTVL.

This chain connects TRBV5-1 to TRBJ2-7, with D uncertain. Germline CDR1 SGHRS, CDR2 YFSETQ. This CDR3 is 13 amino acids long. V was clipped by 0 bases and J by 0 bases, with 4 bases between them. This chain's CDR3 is CASSLASSYEQYF. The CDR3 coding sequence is TGCGCCAGCAGCTTGGCGAGCTCCTACGAGCAGTACTTC.

The CDR3 protein is CASRDSLQETQYF. CDR3 bases: TGTGCCAGCAGGGACTCCCTACAAGAGACCCAGTACTTC. The gene calls are TRBV6-5 and TRBJ2-5, with D maybe TRBD2 (5 bases). Trimming removed 6 bases at V and 2 bases at J, with 10 bases between. There are 13 residues in the CDR3. Germline CDR1 is MNHEY and CDR2 is SVGAGI.

The CDR3 DNA reads as TGTGCCAGCAGTTTTAGTCCACCGACAGGGTCCAACGAGCAGTACTTC. Translating gives CASSFSPPTGSNEQYF. The rearrangement links TRBV28 to TRBJ2-7; 7 bases map to TRBD1. Germline-derived CDR1 and CDR2 are MDHEN and SYDVKM. The CDR3 consists of 16 residues. V lost 3 bases and J lost 5; bases outside the gene matches: 13.

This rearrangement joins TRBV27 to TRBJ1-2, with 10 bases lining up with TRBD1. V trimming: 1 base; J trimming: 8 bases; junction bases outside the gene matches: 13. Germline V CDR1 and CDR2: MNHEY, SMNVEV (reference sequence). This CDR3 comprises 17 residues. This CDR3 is CASSLLDGGQGVGGYTF. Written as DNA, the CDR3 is TGTGCCAGCAGTTTATTAGATGGAGGACAGGGGGTAGGAGGCTACACCTTC.

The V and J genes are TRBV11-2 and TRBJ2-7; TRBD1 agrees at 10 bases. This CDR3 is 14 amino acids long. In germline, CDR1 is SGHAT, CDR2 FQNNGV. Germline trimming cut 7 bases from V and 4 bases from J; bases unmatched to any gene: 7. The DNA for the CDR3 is TGTGCCAGCACCGGGACAGGGGAAGGGTACGAGCAGTACTTC. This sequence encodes CASTGTGEGYEQYF.

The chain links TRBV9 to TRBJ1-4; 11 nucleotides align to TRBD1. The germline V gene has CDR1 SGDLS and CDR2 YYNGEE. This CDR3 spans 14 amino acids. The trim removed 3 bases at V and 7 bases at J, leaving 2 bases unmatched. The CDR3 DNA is TGTGCCAGCAGCGCGGGACAGGGGGGTGAAAAACTGTTTTTT. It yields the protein CASSAGQGGEKLFF.

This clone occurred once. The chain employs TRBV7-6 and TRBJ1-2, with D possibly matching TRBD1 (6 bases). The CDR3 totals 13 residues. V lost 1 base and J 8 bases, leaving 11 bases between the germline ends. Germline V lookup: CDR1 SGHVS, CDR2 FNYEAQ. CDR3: CASSLGQAEGYTF. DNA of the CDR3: TGTGCCAGCAGCTTAGGACAGGCGGAGGGCTACACCTTC.

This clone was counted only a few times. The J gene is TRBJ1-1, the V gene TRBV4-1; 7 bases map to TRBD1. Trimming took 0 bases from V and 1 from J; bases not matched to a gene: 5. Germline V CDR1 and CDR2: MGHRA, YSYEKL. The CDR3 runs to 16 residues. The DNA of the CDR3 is TGCGCCAGCAGCCAAGATCCACAGGGGAAGAACACTGAAGCTTTCTTT. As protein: CASSQDPQGKNTEAFF.

The CDR3: CASSLNRFNEQFF. In DNA form, the CDR3 reads TGCGCCAGCAGCCTAAATAGATTCAATGAGCAGTTCTTC. The chain uses TRBV4-1 and TRBJ2-1; no firm D call. The V gene's germline CDR1 is MGHRA and CDR2 YSYEKL. The CDR3 totals 13 residues. With 4 bases removed from V and 6 bases from J, the gap between germline ends came to 10 bases.

Here the CDR3 reads CATSSPGREQITEAFF. The CDR3 DNA reads TGTGCCACCAGCAGCCCCGGGAGGGAACAAATCACTGAAGCTTTCTTT. The V gene is TRBV15, the J gene TRBJ1-1, with D unclear. Germline V gene lookup returns CDR1 LNHNV and CDR2 YYDKDF (reference sequence). Between the trimmed V and J ends, which lost 3 bases and 4 bases, there was a span of 18 bases. This CDR3 is 16 amino acids long.

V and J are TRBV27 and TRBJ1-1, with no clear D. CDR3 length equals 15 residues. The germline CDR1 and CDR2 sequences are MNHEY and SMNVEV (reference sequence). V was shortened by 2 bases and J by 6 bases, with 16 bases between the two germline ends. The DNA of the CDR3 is TGTGCCAGCAGTTTAAATGGAGGGATTAGCTCTGAAGCTTTCTTT. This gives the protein CASSLNGGISSEAFF.

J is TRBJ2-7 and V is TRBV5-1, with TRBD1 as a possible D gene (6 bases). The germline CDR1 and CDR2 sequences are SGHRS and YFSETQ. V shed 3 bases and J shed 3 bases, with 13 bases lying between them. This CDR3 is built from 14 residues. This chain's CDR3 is CASSYLGQSYEQYF. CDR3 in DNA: TGCGCCAGCAGCTACCTCGGACAGAGCTACGAGCAGTACTTC.

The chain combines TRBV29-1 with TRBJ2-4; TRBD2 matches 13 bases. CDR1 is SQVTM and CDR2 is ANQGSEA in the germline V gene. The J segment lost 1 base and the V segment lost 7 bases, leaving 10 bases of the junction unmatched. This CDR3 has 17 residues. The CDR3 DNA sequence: TGCAGCGGGGAAGGACTAGCGGGAGTTCTCGCCAAAAACATTCAGTACTTC. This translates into CSGEGLAGVLAKNIQYF. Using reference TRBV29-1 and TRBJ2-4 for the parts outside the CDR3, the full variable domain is SAVISQKPSRDICQRGTSLTIQCQVDSQVTMMFWYRQQPGQSLTLIATANQGSEATYESGFVIDKFPISRPNLTFSTLTVSNMSPEDSSIYLCSGEGLAGVLAKNIQYFGAGTRLSVL.

The CDR3 protein is CASSTDRGGNQPQHF. DNA of the CDR3: TGTGCCAGTAGTACGGACAGGGGGGGAAATCAGCCCCAGCATTTT. The V gene is TRBV19, the J gene TRBJ1-5; 10 bases map to TRBD1. In germline, CDR1 is LNHDA, CDR2 SQIVND (reference sequence). V lost 4 bases and J lost 4; bases outside the gene matches: 4. CDR3 length equals 15 residues.

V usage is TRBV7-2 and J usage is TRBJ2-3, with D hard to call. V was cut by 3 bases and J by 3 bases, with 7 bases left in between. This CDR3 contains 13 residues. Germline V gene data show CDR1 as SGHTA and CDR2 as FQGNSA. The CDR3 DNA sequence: TGTGCCAGCAGCTTCACCGGGACAGATACGCAGTATTTT. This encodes CASSFTGTDTQYF.

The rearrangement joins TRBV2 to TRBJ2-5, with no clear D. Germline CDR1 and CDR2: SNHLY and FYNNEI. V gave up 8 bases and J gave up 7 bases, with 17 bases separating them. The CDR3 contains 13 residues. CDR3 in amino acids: CASDIRLFGTQYF. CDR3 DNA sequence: TGTGCCAGCGATATTCGTCTATTCGGGACCCAGTACTTC.

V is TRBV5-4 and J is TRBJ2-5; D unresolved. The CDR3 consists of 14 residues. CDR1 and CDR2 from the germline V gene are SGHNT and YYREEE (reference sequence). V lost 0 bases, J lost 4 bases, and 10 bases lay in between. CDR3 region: CASSLGLSSETQYF. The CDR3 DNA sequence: TGTGCCAGCAGCTTGGGTCTATCCTCAGAGACCCAGTACTTC.

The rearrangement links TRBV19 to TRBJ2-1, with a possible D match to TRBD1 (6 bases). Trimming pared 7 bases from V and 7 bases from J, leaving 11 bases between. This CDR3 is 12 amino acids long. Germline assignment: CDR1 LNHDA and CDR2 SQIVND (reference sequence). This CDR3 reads CASTMGANEQFF. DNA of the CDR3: TGTGCCAGTACTATGGGGGCAAATGAGCAGTTCTTC.

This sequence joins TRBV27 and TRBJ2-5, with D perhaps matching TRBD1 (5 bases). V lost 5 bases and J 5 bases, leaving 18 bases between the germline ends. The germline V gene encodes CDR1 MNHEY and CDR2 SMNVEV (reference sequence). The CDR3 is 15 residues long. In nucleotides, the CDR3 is TGTGCCAGCAGTCCGGCCAGGGTCTCATGGGAGACCCAGTACTTC. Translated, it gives CASSPARVSWETQYF.

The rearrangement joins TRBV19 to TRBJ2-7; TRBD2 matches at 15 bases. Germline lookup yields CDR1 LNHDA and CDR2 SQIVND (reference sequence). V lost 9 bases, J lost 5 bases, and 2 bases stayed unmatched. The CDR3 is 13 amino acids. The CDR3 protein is CASRTSGRDEQYF. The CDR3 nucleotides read TGTGCCAGCCGGACTAGCGGGAGGGACGAGCAGTACTTC.

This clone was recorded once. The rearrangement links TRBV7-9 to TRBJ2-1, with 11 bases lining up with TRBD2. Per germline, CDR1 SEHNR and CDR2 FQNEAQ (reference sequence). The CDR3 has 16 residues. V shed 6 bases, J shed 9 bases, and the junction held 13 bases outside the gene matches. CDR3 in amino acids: CASSHKGLADSSEQFF. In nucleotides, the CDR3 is TGTGCCAGCAGTCACAAGGGACTAGCGGATTCCAGTGAGCAGTTCTTC.

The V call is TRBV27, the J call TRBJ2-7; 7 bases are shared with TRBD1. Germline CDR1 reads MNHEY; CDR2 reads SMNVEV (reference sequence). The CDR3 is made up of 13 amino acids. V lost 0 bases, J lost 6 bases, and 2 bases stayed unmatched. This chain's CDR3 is CASSLSTGAEQYF. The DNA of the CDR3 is TGTGCCAGCAGTTTATCAACAGGGGCCGAGCAGTACTTC.

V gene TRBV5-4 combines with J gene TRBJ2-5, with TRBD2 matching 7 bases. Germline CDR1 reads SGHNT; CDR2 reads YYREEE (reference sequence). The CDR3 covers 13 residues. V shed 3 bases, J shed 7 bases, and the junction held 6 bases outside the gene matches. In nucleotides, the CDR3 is TGTGCCAGCAGCTCTTTGCCGGGAGGGACCCAGTACTTC. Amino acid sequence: CASSSLPGGTQYF.